What follows are 25 T cell receptor beta chains derived from one specimen sequenced in a study of T cell clones after liver transplantation. Sequencing used immunoSEQ multiplex PCR; TCRdb keeps in-frame clones, though not all of them. The sample includes around 120,000 clones, around nine tenths of them seen just once. Specimen: CD4+ T cells from blood, collected 12 months after liver transplant. The origin of the receptors is a human patient who received a liver transplant. The graft donor may be the source of some T cells.

The genes are TRBV4-2 and TRBJ2-7; TRBD2 agrees at 15 bases. With V trimmed by 1 base and J by 0 bases, 4 bases remained unmatched. The V gene's germline CDR1 is LGHNA and CDR2 YNFKEQ. There are 18 residues in the CDR3. Written as DNA, the CDR3 is TGTGCCAGCAGCCAAGCAGGACTAGCGGGAGGGAACTCCTACGAGCAGTACTTC. It encodes CASSQAGLAGGNSYEQYF.

The genes are TRBV11-3 and TRBJ1-1; possibly TRBD1 for D (5 bases). The length of the CDR3 is 14 residues. Deletions cut 0 bases from V and 2 bases from J, with 7 bases between. The germline CDR1 and CDR2 sequences are SGHNT and YENEEA. DNA of the CDR3: TGTGCCAGCAGCTTAGATCAGGGAAACACTGAAGCTTTCTTT. This encodes CASSLDQGNTEAFF. The whole variable domain, remainder taken from reference TRBV11-3 and TRBJ1-1, is EAGVVQSPRYKIIEKKQPVAFWCNPISGHNTLYWYLQNLGQGPELLIRYENEEAVDDSQLPKDRFSAERLKGVDSTLKIQPAELGDSAVYLCASSLDQGNTEAFFGQGTRLTVV.

This rearrangement joins TRBV27 to TRBJ2-7; 7 nucleotides align to TRBD1. The germline gives CDR1 MNHEY, CDR2 SMNVEV (reference sequence). The CDR3 has 14 residues. The V gene end was trimmed by 5 bases and the J gene end by 4 bases; junction bases not matched to a gene: 8. The CDR3 bases are TGTGCCAGCAGTCGCACCGGGACAGTGTACGAGCAGTACTTC. Its translation is CASSRTGTVYEQYF.

The V gene is TRBV11-2, the J gene TRBJ2-1; 8 bases align to TRBD2. The CDR3 covers 15 residues. Germline V gives CDR1 SGHAT, CDR2 FQNNGV. With 1 base clipped from V and 9 bases from J, the junction kept 8 bases outside the gene matches. The CDR3 region is CASSLVDGRGFEQFF. In DNA form, the CDR3 reads TGTGCCAGCAGCTTAGTTGACGGGAGGGGGTTTGAGCAGTTCTTC.

A few counts support this clone. This chain connects TRBV2 to TRBJ2-7; D remains unclear. The length of the CDR3 is 13 residues. Trimming pared 6 bases from V and 0 bases from J, leaving 9 bases between. CDR1 is SNHLY and CDR2 is FYNNEI in the germline V gene. The CDR3 loop reads CASRAPSSYEQYF. CDR3 DNA: TGTGCCAGCAGGGCTCCCAGCTCCTACGAGCAGTACTTC.

The chain carries TRBV29-1 and TRBJ2-5; D is uncertain. V lost 4 bases and J 2 bases, leaving 8 bases between the germline ends. This CDR3 spans 12 amino acids. Germline V gene sequence: CDR1 SQVTM, CDR2 ANQGSEA. The CDR3 reads CSVGQPQETQYF. The CDR3 bases are TGCAGCGTTGGACAACCTCAAGAGACCCAGTACTTC. The whole variable domain, filled in from reference TRBV29-1 and TRBJ2-5, reads SAVISQKPSRDICQRGTSLTIQCQVDSQVTMMFWYRQQPGQSLTLIATANQGSEATYESGFVIDKFPISRPNLTFSTLTVSNMSPEDSSIYLCSVGQPQETQYFGPGTRLLVL.

V usage is TRBV4-1 and J usage is TRBJ1-5, with D hard to call. Trimming cost V 0 bases and J 4 bases, with 7 bases left between them. The CDR3 runs 14 residues. Germline V lookup: CDR1 MGHRA, CDR2 YSYEKL. CDR3 loop: CASSQDRRNQPQHF. Here the CDR3 DNA reads TGCGCCAGCAGCCAAGATCGCAGAAATCAGCCCCAGCATTTT.

The V call is TRBV4-1, the J call TRBJ2-5; 11 bases are a match to TRBD2. CDR3 length: 15 amino acids. Per the germline V gene, CDR1 is MGHRA and CDR2 is YSYEKL. V lost 4 bases, J lost 2 bases, and 3 bases stayed unmatched. CDR3 sequence reads: CASSLGTSGQETQYF. The CDR3 DNA reads TGCGCCAGCAGCCTCGGGACTAGCGGTCAAGAGACCCAGTACTTC.

The rearrangement uses TRBV5-1 and TRBJ2-2; 8 nucleotides line up with TRBD1. This CDR3 is built from 15 residues. Germline V gene sequence: CDR1 SGHRS, CDR2 YFSETQ. Germline trimming cut 5 bases from V and 5 bases from J; bases unmatched to any gene: 8. The CDR3 loop is CASSLQGARTGELFF. In nucleotides, the CDR3 is TGCGCCAGCAGTTTGCAGGGGGCAAGGACCGGGGAGCTGTTTTTT. Filled out from reference TRBV5-1 and TRBJ2-2, the complete variable domain reads KAGVTQTPRYLIKTRGQQVTLSCSPISGHRSVSWYQQTPGQGLQFLFEYFSETQRNKGNFPGRFSGRQFSNSRSEMNVSTLELGDSALYLCASSLQGARTGELFFGEGSRLTVL.

The V call is TRBV28, the J call TRBJ2-7, with 8 bases matching TRBD2. This CDR3 region has 15 residues. V trimming: 5 bases; J trimming: 5 bases; junction bases outside the gene matches: 11. CDR1 and CDR2 (germline): MDHEN, SYDVKM. The CDR3 protein is CASSLRREGFNEQYF. In DNA, the CDR3 is TGTGCCAGCAGTCTGCGCCGGGAGGGATTCAACGAGCAGTACTTC.

The J gene is TRBJ1-1, the V gene TRBV4-1; tentatively, D is TRBD1 (5 bases). This CDR3 contains 15 residues. V was trimmed by 4 bases and J by 5 bases, leaving 17 bases between them. Germline-derived CDR1 and CDR2 are MGHRA and YSYEKL. This CDR3 is CASSLYGTPGTEAFF. DNA of the CDR3: TGCGCCAGCAGCCTATACGGGACCCCGGGGACTGAAGCTTTCTTT.

The V and J genes are TRBV27 and TRBJ2-2, with 9 bases fitting TRBD1. This CDR3 spans 15 amino acids. Per germline, CDR1 MNHEY and CDR2 SMNVEV (reference sequence). The trim removed 7 bases at V and 5 bases at J, leaving 8 bases unmatched. The CDR3 spells CASKPGTGWTGELFF. CDR3 nucleotides: TGTGCCAGCAAGCCCGGGACAGGGTGGACCGGGGAGCTGTTTTTT.

Worth noting for this clone: At one boundary the junction diverges from the germline segment, which might be a read error. The chain is built from TRBV2 and TRBJ1-1, with 8 bases lining up with TRBD1. This CDR3 region has 16 residues. CDR1 and CDR2 (germline): SNHLY, FYNNEI. DNA for the CDR3: TGTGCCAGCAGGGAAGCTCCAGGACAGGGTAGAACTGAAGCTTTCTTT. This codes for CASREAPGQGRTEAFF. Supplemented by reference TRBV2 and TRBJ1-1, the full variable domain reads EPEVTQTPSHQVTQMGQEVILRCVPISNHLYFYWYRQILGQKVEFLVSFYNNEISEKSEIFDDQFSVERPDGSNFTLKIRSTKLEDSAMYFCASREAPGQGRTEAFFGQGTRLTVV.

The chain uses TRBV19 and TRBJ1-5; the D gene is possibly TRBD1 (6 bases). V was pared by 3 bases and J by 0 bases, with 15 bases between. This CDR3 has 17 amino acids. Germline values: CDR1 LNHDA, CDR2 SQIVND (reference sequence). The CDR3 nucleotides read TGTGCCAGTAGTATGGGGACGGTAGGGGGTAGCAATCAGCCCCAGCATTTT. Translation gives CASSMGTVGGSNQPQHF. The full variable domain, with the rest looked up from reference TRBV19 and TRBJ1-5, is DGGITQSPKYLFRKEGQNVTLSCEQNLNHDAMYWYRQDPGQGLRLIYYSQIVNDFQKGDIAEGYSVSREKKESFPLTVTSAQKNPTAFYLCASSMGTVGGSNQPQHFGDGTRLSIL.

There are a few counts of this clone. The chain uses TRBV4-2 and TRBJ1-1; D uncertain. CDR1 and CDR2 from the germline V gene are LGHNA and YNFKEQ. This CDR3 has 14 residues. V lost 0 bases to trimming and J lost 1 base, with 6 bases between them. The CDR3 loop reads CASSQEVRNTEAFF. The CDR3 DNA reads as TGTGCCAGCAGCCAAGAAGTTCGGAACACTGAAGCTTTCTTT.

Concerning this clone itself: Germline is not matched at one junction end, which may reflect a read error. The same CDR3 also results from other DNA sequences found in this sample. The J gene is TRBJ2-7, the V gene TRBV19, with D unresolved. CDR1 is LNHDA, CDR2 SQIVND, per germline (reference sequence). The CDR3 extends over 15 amino acids. This CDR3 is CASSFDRAFGGEQYF. The CDR3 DNA reads as TGTGCCAGTAGTTTCGACCGGGCCTTTGGTGGCGAGCAGTACTTT.

The V call is TRBV11-3, the J call TRBJ2-1; 11 bases match TRBD2. The germline V gene has CDR1 SGHNT and CDR2 YENEEA. The CDR3 consists of 15 residues. The V gene end was trimmed by 6 bases and the J gene end by 2 bases; junction bases not matched to a gene: 3. The CDR3 loop is CASRLAGAPYNEQFF. The CDR3 DNA reads as TGTGCCAGCAGACTAGCGGGAGCCCCCTACAATGAGCAGTTCTTC.

This clone was seen a few times. The chain joins TRBV4-2 to TRBJ1-2; D unresolved. Germline CDR1 is LGHNA and CDR2 is YNFKEQ. There are 15 residues in the CDR3. The V gene lost 0 bases and the J gene lost 8 bases, with 16 bases spanning the gap. CDR3 sequence: CASSQDRTIAEGYTF. DNA of the CDR3: TGTGCCAGCAGCCAAGATCGTACTATCGCGGAGGGCTACACCTTC.

This chain links TRBV5-1 with TRBJ2-3, with TRBD2 matching over 13 bases. Germline V gene lookup returns CDR1 SGHRS and CDR2 YFSETQ. Losses at the gene ends were 1 base for V and 3 bases for J; bases not matched to a gene: 14. The CDR3 has 20 residues. The CDR3 DNA is TGCGCCAGCAGCTTGAGATTCCGAGGGACTAGCGGGGATGGGACAGATACGCAGTATTTT. Amino acid sequence: CASSLRFRGTSGDGTDTQYF.

The V call is TRBV2, the J call TRBJ2-1, with D maybe TRBD1 (6 bases). The V end was cut by 6 bases, the J end by 8 bases, with 11 bases between. Germline-derived CDR1 and CDR2 are SNHLY and FYNNEI. The CDR3 runs to 12 residues. CDR3 region: CASRDRGYEQFF. CDR3 nucleotides: TGTGCCAGCAGGGACAGAGGGTATGAGCAGTTCTTC.

The chain uses TRBV19 and TRBJ2-2; 8 positions match TRBD2. This CDR3 region has 16 residues. Losses at the gene ends were 6 bases for V and 4 bases for J; bases not matched to a gene: 10. Germline V CDR1 and CDR2: LNHDA, SQIVND (reference sequence). In DNA form, the CDR3 reads TGTGCCAGTAGCGGGGGGGGCCTAACCCTCACCGGGGAGCTGTTTTTT. It codes for CASSGGGLTLTGELFF.

This chain joins TRBV25-1 and TRBJ2-1, with TRBD2 identical over 11 bases. Germline CDR1 and CDR2: MGHDK and SYGVNS. V lost 4 bases, J lost 4 bases, and 6 bases stayed unmatched. The length of the CDR3 is 16 residues. This CDR3 is CASSAPGTSGYNEQFF. Written as DNA, the CDR3 is TGTGCCAGCAGTGCCCCAGGGACTAGCGGATACAATGAGCAGTTCTTC.

The rearrangement uses TRBV11-2 and TRBJ2-7, with TRBD1 identical over 10 bases. The length of the CDR3 is 15 residues. Germline values: CDR1 SGHAT, CDR2 FQNNGV. The trim removed 1 base at V and 4 bases at J, leaving 4 bases unmatched. CDR3 residues: CASSLGLGQGYEQYF. The CDR3 region has the DNA TGTGCCAGCAGCTTAGGCCTGGGACAGGGGTACGAGCAGTACTTC.

This chain uses TRBV9 with TRBJ1-1; the match to TRBD1 covers 7 bases. Germline V gene data show CDR1 as SGDLS and CDR2 as YYNGEE. Trimming at V came to 6 bases and at J to 2 bases, leaving 4 bases not matched to a gene. This CDR3 comprises 13 residues. The CDR3 nucleotides read TGTGCCAGCAACCGACAGGGCAACACTGAAGCTTTCTTT. It is translated as CASNRQGNTEAFF.

The CDR3 loop is CASSPAGTSYEQYF. As DNA, the CDR3 is TGTGCCAGTAGCCCCGCCGGGACTTCCTACGAGCAGTACTTC. The rearrangement links TRBV19 to TRBJ2-7, with D perhaps matching TRBD2 (6 bases). The V and J ends lost 6 bases and 1 base respectively, with 13 bases between them. This CDR3 has 14 residues. Germline-derived CDR1 and CDR2 are LNHDA and SQIVND (reference sequence).